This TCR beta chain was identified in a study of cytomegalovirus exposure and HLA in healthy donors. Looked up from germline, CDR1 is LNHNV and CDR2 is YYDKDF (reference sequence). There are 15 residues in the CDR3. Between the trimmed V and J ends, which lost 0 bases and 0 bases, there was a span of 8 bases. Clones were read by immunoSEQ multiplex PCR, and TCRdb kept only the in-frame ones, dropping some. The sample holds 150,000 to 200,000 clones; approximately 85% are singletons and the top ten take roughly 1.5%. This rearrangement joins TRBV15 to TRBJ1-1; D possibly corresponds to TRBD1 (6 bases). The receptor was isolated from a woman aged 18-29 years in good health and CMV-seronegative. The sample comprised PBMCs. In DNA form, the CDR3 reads TGTGCCACCAGCAGAGAGGGACATATGAACACTGAAGCTTTCTTT. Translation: CATSREGHMNTEAFF.